This T cell receptor (beta chain) was obtained from a study of CD8+ T cells in alopecia areata. There are 15 residues in the CDR3. Trimming stripped 6 bases from V and 6 bases from J, with 21 bases between. In germline, CDR1 is MNHEY, CDR2 SMNVEV (reference sequence). With regard to this clone: Its antigen is unknown.

Study conclusions and caveats: Sequencing of scalp tissue also captures the resident alphabeta T cells of normal skin.

After isolation, RNA underwent reverse transcription to generate cDNA as the sequencing template. The data were produced by immunoSEQ multiplex PCR, yet TCRdb's version contains in-frame clones alone and is incomplete. The top ten clones hold under 2% of a sample with around 200,000 clones, 63% of them seen once. Samples from alopecia areata patients were lesional scalp punch biopsies and peripheral blood. This rearrangement joins TRBV27 to TRBJ2-7, with D possibly being TRBD1 (6 bases). This clonotype originated in a human donor with alopecia areata. The sequences come from CD4+ T cells sorted from blood, collected at week 0. The CDR3 protein is CASRPGTRGSTEQYF. CDR3 in DNA: TGTGCCAGCAGACCAGGGACAAGGGGATCTACCGAGCAGTACTTC.